The T cell receptor (beta chain) under discussion was sequenced for a study of OX40 agonist ivuxolimab in advanced cancers. Study at large: People who had prior anti-PD-1, anti-PD-L1 or anti-CTLA-4 therapy could take part, and under 50% had some. Whole-study results and caveats: Dose levels from 0.1 to 3.0 mg/kg saw CD4+ and CD8+ blood T cells expand clonally by week 6.

CDR3 size: 14 residues. Germline-derived CDR1 and CDR2 are SGHTA and FQGNSA. The V and J ends lost 4 bases and 2 bases, in that order; junction bases with no gene match: 4. Prior autoimmune disease or systemic immunosuppression barred patients. Concerning this clone itself: The antigen remains unidentified.

This table comes from immunoSEQ multiplex PCR, and its TCRdb copy is limited to in-frame clones, with some not included. The sample carries roughly 86,000 clones, approximately 86% recorded once. The sample was CD4+ or CD8+ T cells sorted from blood, taken in a trial of the OX40 agonist ivuxolimab. The chain has TRBV7-2 and TRBJ1-1, with TRBD1 matching over 7 bases. The sequence was collected from an adult with an advanced solid tumor such as melanoma, head and neck, liver or kidney cancer. The CDR3, as DNA: TGTGCCAGCAGCTCCGGGACAGATAACACTGAAGCTTTCTTT. It translates to CASSSGTDNTEAFF. The whole variable domain, remainder taken from reference TRBV7-2 and TRBJ1-1, is GAGVSQSPSNKVTEKGKDVELRCDPISGHTALYWYRQSLGQGLEFLIYFQGNSAPDKSGLPSDRFSAERTGGSVSTLTIQRTQQEDSAVYLCASSSGTDNTEAFFGQGTRLTVV.